Given below is one TCR beta chain in context. No antigen is known for it. No per-base quality is available; no much larger clone lies one base away. Receptor libraries were prepared by the immunoSEQ multiplex PCR assay. In the source study's methods: To diagnose cytomegalovirus status from the catalog of TCR beta chain sequences, a statistical classification framework was built. TCRdb re-hosts the immuneACCESS table, in-frame sequences only. Its copies lack some clones; in the studies checked, an unresolved V gene accounts for under half of them, and the cause for the rest is not known. V, J and clone size are those of that table, while D and trimming were read from the DNA. The sample yields 65,000 to 80,000 clones; around 94% were counted once. Of the sample, 2.5% to 4% is held by the ten largest clones. Its CDR3 holds 13 amino acids, cysteine through phenylalanine. The sequence is cut down to CDR3 DNA, 39 bases in frame from base 1. The germline V gene (reference sequence) gives CDR1 as SGHAT and CDR2 as FQDESV. At the junction V is shortened by 5 bases and J by 6 bases, with 11 bases in between.

This entry is derived from a study of cytomegalovirus exposure and HLA in healthy donors (dated by TCRdb to about 2017). For context, the study as a whole: A later analysis indicated that the 130 or so validation repertoires were generated on the platform also employed for the 720 or so repertoires of the first cohort. The study aimed to test whether signatures of past pathogen exposure could be identified by cataloging public T cell receptors. In addition to the first cohort of 650 to 800 subjects, a separate validation cohort of over 90 different subjects was used. To predict cytomegalovirus infection status, the study brought together high-throughput TCR immunosequencing, statistical association of individual TCRs with disease status, and machine learning. What the work shows at the level of the full study, not this receptor alone: The study listed 150 to 200 TCR beta chains as associated with cytomegalovirus. It was suggested by the authors that the approach could potentially be generalized to other disease states and immunological phenotypes. A later analysis had no HLA typing for the validation cohort, so co-occurrence there was scored across all 110 or so repertoires. In a later analysis, TCRs clustered in the first cohort were found to also tend to co-occur in the 110 or so validation repertoires, with over 90% of cluster scores above 0. Three of the identified cytomegalovirus-associated TCR beta chains were confirmed in vitro to be specific for cytomegalovirus antigens. Most TCR sequences were seen in very few donors, while some public TCRs were found in many individuals. In both the original and validation cohorts, the classifier was reported to diagnose cytomegalovirus status with high specificity and sensitivity.

The donors belonged to the validation cohort of about 120 subjects, which was separate from the 666-subject first cohort. The source is a young woman in good health and CMV-seropositive. The sequence links TRBV11-1 to TRBJ1-5; no D gene can be assigned with confidence. The sequenced sample was PBMCs. CDR3 reads: CASSVDLSQPQHF. The nucleotides read TGTGCCAGCAGCGTCGATCTTAGTCAGCCCCAGCATTTT.